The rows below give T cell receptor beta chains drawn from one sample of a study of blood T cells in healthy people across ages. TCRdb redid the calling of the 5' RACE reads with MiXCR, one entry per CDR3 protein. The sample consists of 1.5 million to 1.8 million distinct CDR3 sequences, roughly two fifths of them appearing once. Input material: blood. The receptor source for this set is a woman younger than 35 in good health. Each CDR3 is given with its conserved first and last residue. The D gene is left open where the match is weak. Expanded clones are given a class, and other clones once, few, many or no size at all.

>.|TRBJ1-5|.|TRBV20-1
TGCAGTGCTAGTCAGGGCCTCGGGGAGAATCAGCCCCAGCATTTT
CSASQGLGENQPQHF
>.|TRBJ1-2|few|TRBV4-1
TGCGCCAGCAGCCAAGTGGGTCTCTCTGACTATGGCTACACCTTC
CASSQVGLSDYGYTF
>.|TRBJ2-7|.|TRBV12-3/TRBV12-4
TGTGCCAGCACTGTGACGGGTCTGGGAGAGCAGTACTTC
CASTVTGLGEQYF
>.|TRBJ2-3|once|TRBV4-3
TGCGCCAGCAGCCAAGAAAGGGGGGACGCCCAGTGGGTAGATACGCAGTATTTT
CASSQERGDAQWVDTQYF
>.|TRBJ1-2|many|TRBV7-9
TGTGCCAGCAGCCCATCTGGTTTTGGCTACACCTTC
CASSPSGFGYTF
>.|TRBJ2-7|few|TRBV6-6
TGTGCCAGCAGTTACCCCCTAGGAGGGTACTCCTACGAGCAGTACTTC
CASSYPLGGYSYEQYF
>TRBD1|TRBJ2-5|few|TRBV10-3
TGTGCCATCAGTGACCCGGACAGGGAAGAGACCCAGTACTTC
CAISDPDREETQYF
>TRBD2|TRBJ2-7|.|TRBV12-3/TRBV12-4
TGTGCCAGCAATTTAATCGCGGGGGTTTCCTACAATGAGCAGTACTTC
CASNLIAGVSYNEQYF
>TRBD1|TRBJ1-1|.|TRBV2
TGTGCCAGCGGACAGGCCCGGGGAATTGAAGCTTTCTTT
CASGQARGIEAFF
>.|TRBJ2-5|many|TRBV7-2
TGTGCCAGCAGCTTGAACTGGGGATTCCAAGAGACCCAGTACTTC
CASSLNWGFQETQYF
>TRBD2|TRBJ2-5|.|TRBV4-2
TGTACCAGCAGCCAAGAAACTAGCGGACAAGAGACCCAGTACTTC
CTSSQETSGQETQYF
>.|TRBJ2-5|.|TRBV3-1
TGTGCCAGCAGCCAAGGATCGCAACGTGGAGAGACCCAGTACTTC
CASSQGSQRGETQYF
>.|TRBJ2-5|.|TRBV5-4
TGTGCCAGCAGCTCCGAGTACAGTAACAATGAGCAGTACTTC
CASSSEYSNNEQYF
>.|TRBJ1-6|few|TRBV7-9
TGTGCCAGCAGCCCCGGCCCATCACCCCTCCACTTT
CASSPGPSPLHF
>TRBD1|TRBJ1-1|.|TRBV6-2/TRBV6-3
TGTGCCAGCAGTTACGGGACAGGGATAATTCACACTGAAGCTTTCTTT
CASSYGTGIIHTEAFF
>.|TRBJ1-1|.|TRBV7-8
TGTGCCAGCAGCCACGGGACACTCACTGAAGCTTTCTTT
CASSHGTLTEAFF
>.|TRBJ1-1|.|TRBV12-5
TGTGCTAGTGGTTTGGCCCGTGGCACTGAAGCTTTCTTT
CASGLARGTEAFF
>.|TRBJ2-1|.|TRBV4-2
TGTGCCAGCAGCCAAGCGGCGGGCCTTCACAATGAGCAGTTCTTC
CASSQAAGLHNEQFF
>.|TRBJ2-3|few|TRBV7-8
TGTGCCAGCAGCCCGCGGGGACTGCCGAGCACAGATACGCAGTATTTT
CASSPRGLPSTDTQYF
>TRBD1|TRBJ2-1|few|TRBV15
TGTGCCACCAGCACCTTCAGGGGGCACAATGAGCAGTTCTTC
CATSTFRGHNEQFF
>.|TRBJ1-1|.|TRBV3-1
TGTGCCAGCAGCCAAGGGCTGATCGGAGCTTTCTTT
CASSQGLIGAFF
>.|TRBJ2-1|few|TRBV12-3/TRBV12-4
TGTGCCAGCAGTTTTTGGGGGGCTAAGCAGTTCTTC
CASSFWGAKQFF
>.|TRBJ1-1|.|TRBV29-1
TGCAGCGTTGTCCCCAGGGGCACTGAAGCTTTCTTT
CSVVPRGTEAFF
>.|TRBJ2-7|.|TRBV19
TGTGCCAGTAGCGCACACCAGAGCTACGAGCAGTACTTC
CASSAHQSYEQYF
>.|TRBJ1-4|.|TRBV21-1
TGTGCCAGCAGCCCTAAGAAGGTGGAGGATGGAAAACTGTTTTTT
CASSPKKVEDGKLFF
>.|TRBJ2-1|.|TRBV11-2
TGTGCCAGCAGCCCCAATCCGGGACGCCTAAACAATGAGCAGTTCTTC
CASSPNPGRLNNEQFF
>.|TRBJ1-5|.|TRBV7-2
TGTGCCAGCAGCTTAGTTACCAATCAGCCCCAGCATTTT
CASSLVTNQPQHF
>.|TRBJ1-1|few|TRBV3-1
TGTGCCAGCAGCCCAGAACAGGCGATGAACACTGAAGCTTTCTTT
CASSPEQAMNTEAFF
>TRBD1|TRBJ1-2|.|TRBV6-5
TGTGCCAGCAGTTACCGAGGACAGGCACCATTAAACTATGGCTACACCTTC
CASSYRGQAPLNYGYTF
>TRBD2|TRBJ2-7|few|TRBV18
TGTGCCAGCTCCCCTTCAGGACTAGGCCTCTACGAGCAGTACTTC
CASSPSGLGLYEQYF
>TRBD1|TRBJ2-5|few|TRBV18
TGTGCCAGCTCACGGACCCGGACAGGCCAAGAGACCCAGTACTTC
CASSRTRTGQETQYF